The source of this T cell receptor beta chain is a study of Tregs in tolerant kidney transplant recipients. The study's findings and limits: For some patients, primers changed over time, blocking nucleotide-level comparison. The most relevant donor-specific Treg TCRbeta repertoire apparently came from expansion with activated donor B cells.

As to this clone: Its antigen is as yet unknown.

Mixed chimerism was transient after nonmyeloablative marrow transplants from related graft donors. Unstimulated regulatory T cells (CD4+CD25+CD127-), CD4+CD25- non-regulatory cells, CD4 and CD8 cells were FACS-sorted from thawed PBMCs. Sequencing was performed with immunoSEQ multiplex PCR; in TCRdb, only in-frame clones are kept and a portion is missing. The sample includes 20,000 to 25,000 clones, roughly 80% of them seen just once. V was pared by 7 bases and J by 9 bases, with 12 bases of the junction left unmatched. The CDR3 runs to 15 residues. Germline V gene lookup returns CDR1 SEHNR and CDR2 FQNEAQ (reference sequence).

The source was CD8+ T cells from blood (PBMCs), collected 6 months after the transplant. The genes are TRBV7-9 and TRBJ2-1; 10 bases are a match to TRBD2. The sequence came from a human patient who received a combined kidney and bone marrow transplant. Some T cells may possibly be graft donor cells. The CDR3 sequence is CASKGSSGGPSEQFF. The CDR3 DNA follows: TGTGCCAGCAAGGGGTCTAGCGGGGGCCCAAGTGAGCAGTTCTTC.